These T cell receptor beta chains were read from a single sample in a study of blood T cell repertoires in COVID-19. Produced via immunoSEQ multiplex PCR; TCRdb's table is partial and in-frame only. The data contain more than 40,000 clones, 87% of them singletons. Sequencing was done on a sample of peripheral blood. Every receptor here comes from a man in his 60s with acute or convalescent COVID-19. Each CDR3 is given with its conserved first and last residue. The D gene is left open where the match is weak. Clone size is stated in some rows and not others, as once, few, many or a class when expanded.

size	J	V	length	D	CDR3	DNA
NA	TRBJ1-1	TRBV9	13	TRBD1	CASRGQGNTEAFF	TGTGCCAGCAGGGGACAGGGGAACACTGAAGCTTTCTTT
NA	TRBJ1-5	TRBV3-1/TRBV3-2	17	NA	CASSQDGPGVGNQPQHF	TGTGCCAGCAGCCAAGATGGGCCAGGGGTGGGCAATCAGCCCCAGCATTTT
NA	TRBJ2-1	TRBV19	15	NA	CASSMAAVSYNEQFF	TGTGCCAGTAGTATGGCAGCGGTCTCCTACAATGAGCAGTTCTTC
NA	TRBJ1-1	TRBV5-1	14	NA	CASSLDGQYTEAFF	TGCGCCAGCAGCTTGGATGGACAGTACACTGAAGCTTTCTTT
NA	TRBJ2-3	TRBV30	16	NA	CAWISRDITSTDTQYF	TGTGCCTGGATTAGCCGGGACATAACTAGCACAGATACGCAGTATTTT
NA	TRBJ1-1	TRBV7-8	15	TRBD1	CASSRDRDLLAEAFF	TGTGCCAGCAGCCGAGACAGGGACCTTCTGGCTGAAGCTTTCTTT
once	TRBJ2-3	TRBV6-1	16	TRBD2	CASSVFGGGASDTQYF	TGTGCCAGCAGTGTTTTTGGCGGGGGGGCCTCAGATACGCAGTATTTT
NA	TRBJ2-7	TRBV2	11	NA	CASSSRYEQYF	TGTGCCAGCAGTTCCCGTTACGAGCAGTACTTC
NA	TRBJ2-3	TRBV9	14	NA	CASSVQGYTDTQYF	TGTGCCAGCAGCGTTCAGGGTTACACAGATACGCAGTATTTT
NA	TRBJ1-1	TRBV19	13	NA	CASSIKGATEAFF	TGTGCCAGTAGTATAAAGGGAGCCACTGAAGCTTTCTTT
NA	TRBJ1-2	TRBV5-6	12	NA	CASSPGFYGYTF	TGTGCCAGCAGCCCAGGGTTCTATGGCTACACCTTC
few	TRBJ2-7	TRBV5-4	15	TRBD2	CASSLDSGRSYEQYF	TGTGCCAGCAGCTTAGATAGCGGGCGCTCCTACGAGCAGTACTTC
NA	TRBJ1-3	TRBV7-2	15	TRBD1	CASSLGTGSGNTIYF	TGTGCCAGCAGCCTCGGGACAGGGTCTGGAAACACCATATATTTT
NA	TRBJ2-3	TRBV27	18	TRBD2	CASSFPLAGGPNTDTQYF	TGTGCCAGCAGTTTCCCACTAGCGGGGGGGCCTAACACAGATACGCAGTATTTT
NA	TRBJ2-5	TRBV3-1/TRBV3-2	13	NA	CASSQGGRETQYF	TGTGCCAGCAGCCAGGGGGGGCGAGAGACCCAGTACTTC
NA	TRBJ2-3	TRBV3-1/TRBV3-2	12	NA	CASSQAGDTQYF	TGTGCCAGCAGCCAAGCAGGGGACACGCAGTATTTT
NA	TRBJ1-5	TRBV6-5	15	TRBD1	CASRSQGSSNQPQHF	TGTGCCAGCAGGTCACAGGGGTCTAGCAATCAGCCCCAGCATTTT
NA	TRBJ1-2	TRBV20-1	15	TRBD1	CSASDWGQSLYGYTF	TGCAGTGCTAGTGATTGGGGACAGTCCCTCTATGGCTACACCTTC
NA	TRBJ2-5	TRBV30	14	TRBD2	CAWSVGASGETQYF	TGTGCCTGGAGTGTAGGGGCTAGCGGGGAGACCCAGTACTTC
NA	TRBJ2-7	TRBV5-4	16	NA	CASSLARQGSWGEQYF	TGTGCCAGCAGCTTGGCGAGGCAGGGGTCCTGGGGCGAGCAGTACTTC
NA	TRBJ2-5	TRBV5-4	15	NA	CASSGGTPDRETQYF	TGTGCCAGCAGCGGCGGGACTCCCGACCGAGAGACCCAGTACTTC
NA	TRBJ2-7	TRBV3-1/TRBV3-2	13	NA	CASSQMVRGEQYF	TGTGCCAGCAGCCAAATGGTCCGAGGCGAGCAGTACTTC
NA	TRBJ1-4	TRBV3-1/TRBV3-2	14	TRBD1	CASSQGTGNEKLFF	TGTGCCAGCAGCCAGGGGACAGGTAATGAAAAACTGTTTTTT
NA	TRBJ1-2	TRBV7-9	14	TRBD1	CASSSAQGSFGYTF	TGTGCCAGCAGCTCAGCACAGGGGAGCTTTGGCTACACCTTC
NA	TRBJ1-1	TRBV9	17	TRBD1	CASSDPFGTGVNTEAFF	TGTGCCAGCAGCGATCCCTTCGGGACAGGGGTGAACACTGAAGCTTTCTTT
NA	TRBJ1-2	TRBV12-1	18	NA	CASSFAPGGQETNYGYTF	TGTGCCAGCAGCTTTGCCCCGGGGGGGCAGGAGACTAACTATGGCTACACCTTC
NA	TRBJ2-1	TRBV9	16	NA	CASSVEGESSYNEQFF	TGTGCCAGCAGCGTAGAGGGAGAAAGCTCCTACAATGAGCAGTTCTTC
NA	TRBJ1-5	TRBV19	19	NA	CASSFLREQGVEGNQPQHF	TGTGCCAGTAGCTTTCTGAGGGAACAGGGAGTTGAAGGCAATCAGCCCCAGCATTTT
NA	TRBJ1-2	TRBV28	16	TRBD1	CASSLDFQGANYGYTF	TGTGCCAGCAGTTTAGATTTTCAGGGGGCCAACTATGGCTACACCTTC
NA	TRBJ2-5	TRBV24-1	16	TRBD1	CATSDEGTGELETQYF	TGTGCCACCAGTGACGAAGGGACAGGGGAACTAGAGACCCAGTACTTC
NA	TRBJ2-5	TRBV18	17	NA	CASSHITGSPQPETQYF	TGTGCCAGCTCACACATCACAGGGAGTCCTCAGCCAGAGACCCAGTACTTC
NA	TRBJ2-1	TRBV2	15	TRBD2	CASISSRLAGNEQFF	TGTGCCAGCATTTCTTCCCGGCTAGCGGGGAATGAGCAGTTCTTC
NA	TRBJ1-2	TRBV7-8	12	NA	CASSRGDYGYTF	TGTGCCAGCAGCCGCGGGGACTATGGCTACACCTTC
NA	TRBJ2-2	TRBV30	15	NA	CACSRGVDGAGELFF	TGTGCCTGTTCCCGCGGGGTTGATGGGGCCGGGGAGCTGTTTTTT
NA	TRBJ2-5	TRBV7-9	16	TRBD1	CASSSFATGGVETQYF	TGTGCCAGCAGCTCCTTCGCAACAGGGGGCGTTGAGACCCAGTACTTC
medium-sized	TRBJ1-2	TRBV4-3	15	NA	CASSQDVSGNYGYTF	TGCGCCAGCAGCCAAGATGTGTCGGGGAACTATGGCTACACCTTC
NA	TRBJ2-2	TRBV9	13	NA	CASSVEPQGWLFF	TGTGCCAGCAGCGTAGAACCCCAGGGCTGGCTGTTTTTT